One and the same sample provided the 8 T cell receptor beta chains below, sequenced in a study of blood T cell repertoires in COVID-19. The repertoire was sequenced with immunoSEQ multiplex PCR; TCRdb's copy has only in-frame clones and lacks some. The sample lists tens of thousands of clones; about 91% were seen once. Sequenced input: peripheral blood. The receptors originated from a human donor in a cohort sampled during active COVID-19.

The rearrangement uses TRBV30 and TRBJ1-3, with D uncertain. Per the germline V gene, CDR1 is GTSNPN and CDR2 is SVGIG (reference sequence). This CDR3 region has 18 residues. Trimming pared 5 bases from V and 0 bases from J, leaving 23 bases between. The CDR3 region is CAWGFKRGRDRSGNTIYF. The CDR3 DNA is TGTGCCTGGGGATTCAAGCGTGGGAGAGACCGCTCTGGAAACACCATATATTTT.

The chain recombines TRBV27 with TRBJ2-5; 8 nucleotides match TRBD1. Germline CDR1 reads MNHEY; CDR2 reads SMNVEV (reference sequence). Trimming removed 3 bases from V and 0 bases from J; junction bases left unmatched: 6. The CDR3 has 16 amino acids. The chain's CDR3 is CASSFEPGQDQETQYF. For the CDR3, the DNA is TGTGCCAGCAGTTTCGAGCCGGGACAGGACCAAGAGACCCAGTACTTC.

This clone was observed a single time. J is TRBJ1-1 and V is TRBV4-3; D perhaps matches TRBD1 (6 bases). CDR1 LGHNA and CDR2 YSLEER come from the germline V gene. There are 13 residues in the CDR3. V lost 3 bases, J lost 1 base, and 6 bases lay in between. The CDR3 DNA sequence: TGCGCCAGCAGCCAGACAGGGAACACTGAAGCTTTCTTT. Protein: CASSQTGNTEAFF.

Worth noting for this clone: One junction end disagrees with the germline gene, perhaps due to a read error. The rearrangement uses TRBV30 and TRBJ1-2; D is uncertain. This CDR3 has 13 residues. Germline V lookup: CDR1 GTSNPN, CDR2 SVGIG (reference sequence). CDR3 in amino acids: CAWRGWTNDGYTF. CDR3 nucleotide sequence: TGTGCCTGGAGGGGCTGGACTAACGATGGCTACACCTTC.

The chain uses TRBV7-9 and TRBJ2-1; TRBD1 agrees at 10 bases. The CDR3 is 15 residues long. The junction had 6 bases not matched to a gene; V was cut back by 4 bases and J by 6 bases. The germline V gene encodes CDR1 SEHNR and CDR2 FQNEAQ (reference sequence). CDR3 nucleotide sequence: TGTGCCAGCAGCTCCCGGGACAGGGGATTCAATGAGCAGTTCTTC. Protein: CASSSRDRGFNEQFF.

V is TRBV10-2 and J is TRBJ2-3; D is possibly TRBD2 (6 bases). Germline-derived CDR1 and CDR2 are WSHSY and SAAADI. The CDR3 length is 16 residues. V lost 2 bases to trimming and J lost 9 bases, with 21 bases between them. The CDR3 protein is CASSEVYIGGPGTQYF. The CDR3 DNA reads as TGCGCCAGCAGTGAGGTGTACATCGGAGGGCCCGGGACGCAGTATTTT.

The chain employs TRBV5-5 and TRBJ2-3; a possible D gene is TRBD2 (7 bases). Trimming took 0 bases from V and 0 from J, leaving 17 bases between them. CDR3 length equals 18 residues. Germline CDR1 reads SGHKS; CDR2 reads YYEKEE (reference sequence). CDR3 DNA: TGTGCCAGCAGCTTGGACGGGGGGCCACGACCTAGCACAGATACGCAGTATTTT. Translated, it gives CASSLDGGPRPSTDTQYF.

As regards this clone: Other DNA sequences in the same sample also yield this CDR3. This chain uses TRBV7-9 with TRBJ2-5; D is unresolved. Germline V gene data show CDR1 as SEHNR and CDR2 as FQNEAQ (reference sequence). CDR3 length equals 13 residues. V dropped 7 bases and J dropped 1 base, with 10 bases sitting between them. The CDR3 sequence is CASTPPFQETQYF. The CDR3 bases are TGTGCCAGCACCCCCCCGTTCCAAGAGACCCAGTACTTC.